What follows describes a single T cell receptor beta chain. The antigen it binds to is not known. Base qualities are not at hand, and no much larger clone is one base apart. The data derive from a study of blood T cell repertoires in COVID-19 (dated by TCRdb to 2018 to 2021). With respect to the entire study: Samples from collaborators originated in the United States, Italy and Spain and spanned both the acute and convalescent phases of COVID-19. A freely available public database, intended as a resource for researchers studying the immune response to SARS-CoV-2, is where the repertoires were released. Where available, HLA class I and class II types were obtained from metadata supplied by the sample provider rather than from assay-based typing. The material from the prospective study consisted of cDNA or gDNA derived from T cells, B-cell-depleted T cells, or PBMCs. The samples were drawn from two sources: the first 160 participants of the ongoing ImmuneRACE study, and 1,000 to 1,500 subjects contributed by 6 global collaborators. A de-identified subject ID, COVID-19 status, age in years and sex were almost always included in the sample metadata. Subjects who had been exposed to COVID-19, were actively infected with it, or had recovered from it provided the deeply sampled blood TCRbeta repertoires that made up the dataset.

The CDR3 measures 14 amino acids from cysteine to phenylalanine. Only CDR3 DNA remains: 42 bases, in frame from the first base. V loses 3 bases at its end and J loses 2 bases; junction bases beyond the gene matches: 3. CDR1 and CDR2 (DFQATT, SNEGSKA) derive from the germline V gene (reference sequence). On the study overall, not on this receptor specifically: Clinical and demographic metadata were provided uncurated, with the amount varying by source and participant.

TCRbeta CDR3 regions were amplified from genomic DNA using the immunoSEQ Assay, a bias-controlled multiplex PCR. The study's own analysis went as follows. The number of nucleated cells in each sample was estimated by amplification of reference gene primers within the assay. Sequence reads were collapsed and filtered to measure the absolute abundance of every unique TCRbeta CDR3 rearrangement. For each sample, productive Simpson clonality was calculated by taking the square root of Simpson's diversity index across productive rearrangements. TCRdb's version of the immuneACCESS table is confined to in-frame rearrangements and falls short of the full clone set. An unresolved V gene accounts for under half of the shortfall where checked; the remainder is of unknown origin. V, J and clone size reflect that table, while D and trimming were determined from the DNA. The sample contains 180,000 or so clones, roughly 85% of them found a single time. Roughly 8.2% of the sample is taken by the ten largest.

Each collaborating institution followed its own protocols to collect whole blood in K2EDTA tubes. For TCRbeta analysis, collaborators shipped samples as frozen whole blood, isolated PBMCs, or DNA extracted from either of those sample types. This sequence was found in a man in his fifties or sixties with acute or convalescent COVID-19. The sequence is built from TRBV20-1 and TRBJ2-3; 9 junctional bases match TRBD2. What was sequenced was peripheral blood. The CDR3 region has the sequence CSASPSGNTDTQYF. The DNA reads TGCAGTGCTAGTCCTAGCGGGAACACAGATACGCAGTATTTT.